This T cell receptor beta chain derives from a study of graft-versus-host responses after intestinal transplantation. Study-level information: Transplantation in recipients was multivisceral, liver-intestinal, or isolated intestinal. Tacrolimus and steroids were given for around three years to all recipients after anti-thymocyte globulin induction.

Whole-study findings and limits: Levels of circulating GvH clones at their peak were associated with early post-transplant HvG declines.

With regard to this clone: Its antigen is undetermined.

Method: immunoSEQ multiplex PCR; TCRdb's copy keeps in-frame clones and lacks some. This table holds roughly 60,000 clones, around nine tenths found once. The material was PBMCs, obtained 26 days after transplant. The sequence derives from a human patient who received an intestinal transplant, so some T cells may come from the graft donor.

Here the CDR3 reads CASSLLTARGNEQFF. As DNA, the CDR3 is TGTGCCAGCAGTTTATTGACGGCCAGGGGCAATGAGCAGTTCTTC. The chain joins TRBV28 to TRBJ2-1; D perhaps matches TRBD1 (6 bases). Trimming shortened V by 1 base and J by 6 bases, and 13 bases separated the two germline ends. The CDR3 contains 15 residues. Germline V CDR1 and CDR2: MDHEN, SYDVKM.